This TCR beta chain originates from a study of vaccination and CD4 T cells after COVID-19 (dated by TCRdb to between 2021 and 2023). At the level of the whole study: SARS-CoV-2 positivity had been established in the convalescent patients by nasal swab PCR, and mild disease was recorded in several of these patients and severe disease in one. Six males and four females were included in the convalescent cohort, with two Hispanic individuals, seven Caucasians, two Asians and one multiracial person represented. Participants got two doses of the Pfizer-BioNTech BNT162b2 vaccine (n=8) or two doses of the Moderna mRNA-1273 vaccine (n=2). Post-COVID blood samples were collected from convalescent patients a median of around 96 days after diagnosis, with a range of about 35 to 180 days. Post-vaccine blood samples were taken a median of roughly 75 days after the second vaccine dose, with a range of roughly 13 to 250 days. For stimulating the cultures, overlapping spike peptide pools were used, derived from SARS-CoV-2 as well as from the common cold coronaviruses HCoV-NL63, HCoV-OC43 and HCoV-229E. In control cultures, a CEFX viral epitope pool was used as positive control, an HIV-1 Nef peptide pool was used as negative control, or no peptide was added. The spike-specific CD4+ TCR repertoire was compared before and after mRNA vaccination in 10 COVID-19 convalescent patients and a handful of infection-naive healthy vaccine recipients.

From the cysteine through the phenylalanine, the CDR3 covers 16 amino acids. The sequence is cut down to CDR3 DNA, 48 bases in frame from base 1. V trim: 6 bases; J trim: 7 bases; unmatched bases: 14. Via the germline V gene (reference sequence), CDR1 is LNHDA and CDR2 SQIVND. Library method: PCR. DNA from cultured CD4+ T cells underwent TCR sequencing with the Oncomine TCR Beta short-read assay at the Johns Hopkins FTIC core. The QIAamp micro DNA kit was used to extract genomic DNA from the cultured CD4+ T cells. The Oncomine TCR Beta libraries from cultured CD4+ T cells were pooled using unique dual indexes and then sequenced on an Illumina iSeq 100. Per the source publication's procedure: Non-productive sequences were filtered out, and CDR3s that did not start with C, did not end with F or W, or were shorter than 7 amino acids were discarded. The MANAFEST web application identified antigen-specific clonotypes by comparing peptide-stimulated wells against reference wells and other culture wells. Positive clones required FDR below 0.05, an odds ratio above 5, and productive frequency above 0.1% in at least two of three replicate wells. A clonotype was classed as cross-reactive if the clonotype showed significant expansion both in SARS-CoV-2 spike wells and in at least one common cold coronavirus spike condition. Similarity between CDR3 sequences was evaluated in R version 3.6.1 using Levenshtein distances (stringdist) and unrooted phylogenetic trees (ape). TCRdb trimmed public reads at Q25 via fastp, called clones via MiXCR and kept in-frame beta chains. Each entry merges the rows of one CDR3 protein and shows their most common DNA and genes. The V and J calls follow TCRdb's processing rather than the paper's. Recorded for this sample are fewer than 15,000 distinct CDR3 sequences; under 65% of them occurred a single time. The leading ten clones occupy about 12% of the sample.

General study outcomes and caveats: Among the post-vaccine SARS-CoV-2-reactive clones in convalescent patients, a median about 89% showed up only after vaccination, which suggests vaccine-specific priming. The median number of SARS-CoV-2-reactive clonotypes rose from around 22 after infection to 30 to 45 after vaccination, but the change was not significant. Relatively few convalescent patients were included in the study, and early timepoints after natural infection were not analyzed. Nearly all vaccine-specific clones in convalescent patients (304 of 307) were mono-reactive for SARS-CoV-2 spike rather than cross-reactive with common cold coronaviruses.

The treatment or condition label on this specimen signifies: roughly 10-day PBMC culture with coronavirus spike peptide pools or control peptides (ViraFEST assay). To expand antigen-specific T cells with peptide pools and then pick out the expanded clonotypes through TCR sequencing, the study relied on the ViraFEST assay. The convalescent patients' positive SARS-CoV-2 PCR tests were from March to December 2020, which was before the Alpha, Beta and Delta variants emerged in the United States. Around 2 million PBMCs per well were cultured in IMDM with 5% human AB serum and around 10 IU/ml IL-2, plus 10 ug/ml peptide pools. On days 3 and 7, half of the culture medium was replaced with fresh IL-2-containing medium. Once the cells had been in culture for approximately 10 days, the EasySep CD4+ T cell isolation kit was used to isolate CD4+ T cells by negative selection. Ficoll-Paque Plus gradient centrifugation was used to isolate PBMCs from whole blood, and the isolated PBMCs were then either used fresh or cryopreserved at -140C. Culture conditions were generally each tested in triplicate wells.

Turning to this clonotype: The antigen it recognizes is unknown. No much larger clonotype is one base removed from it; base qualities were not supplied.

The chain links TRBV19 with TRBJ1-5; a stretch of 8 junction bases matches TRBD1. Sequencing was carried out using CD4+ T cells from blood, cultured in vitro. The TCR originated in a human donor who had recovered from COVID-19. The CDR3 protein is CASSQQGGGRGQPQHF. In nucleotide form, the sequence is TGTGCCAGTAGCCAACAGGGGGGAGGGCGCGGGCAGCCCCAGCATTTT.